This T cell receptor beta chain was recovered during a study of T-cell memory formation after mild COVID-19. Each CDR3 protein is one row after TCRdb ran MiXCR on the 5' RACE reads. The sample has fewer than 400,000 distinct CDR3 sequences, 10% to 15% seen once. The CDR3 consists of 17 residues. CDR1 SQVTM and CDR2 ANQGSEA come from the germline V gene. V was pared by 2 bases and J by 7 bases, with 17 bases of the junction left unmatched. This clonotype came up a few times. The sequence came from a man aged 18-30 years who had mild COVID-19 (a few samples of this study predate the infection). Cell type and time point are not known. Sample: PBMCs or a T cell subset sorted from them (not recorded which). The chain combines TRBV29-1 with TRBJ2-3; 8 bases are a match to TRBD2. CDR3 loop: CSVERPSGGPTRNTQYF. CDR3 in DNA: TGCAGCGTTGAAAGGCCCAGCGGGGGCCCAACAAGGAATACGCAGTATTTT.